The 26 T cell receptor beta chains given below trace back to one sample, sequenced in a study of cytomegalovirus exposure and HLA in healthy donors. The study ran its PCR with 60 Vbeta and 13 Jbeta primers. Here immunoSEQ multiplex PCR was the method, and the copy in TCRdb shows in-frame clones only, minus some. The table records some 130,000 clones, around 83% of them present only once. Sequenced material: PBMCs. These TCRs come from a girl aged 2 to 9 in good health and CMV-seronegative.

The V call is TRBV5-1, the J call TRBJ2-1; D is possibly TRBD1 (5 bases). CDR3 length: 16 amino acids. With 4 bases removed from V and 4 bases from J, the gap between germline ends came to 18 bases. CDR1 is SGHRS and CDR2 is YFSETQ in the germline V gene. CDR3 region: CASSPTVQGPYNEQFF. The CDR3 region has the DNA TGCGCCAGCAGCCCGACAGTCCAAGGACCTTACAATGAGCAGTTCTTC.

The CDR3 region has the DNA TGTGCCAGCAGCCGAACCCCCACTACTAGCGGGTACGAGCAGTACTTC. It encodes CASSRTPTTSGYEQYF. J is TRBJ2-7 and V is TRBV13; 9 nucleotides align to TRBD2. V was pared by 5 bases and J by 4 bases, with 12 bases of the junction left unmatched. The CDR3 consists of 16 residues. The germline V gene has CDR1 PRHDT and CDR2 FYEKMQ (reference sequence).

V usage is TRBV5-1 and J usage is TRBJ2-5, with 8 bases aligning to TRBD1. The germline gives CDR1 SGHRS, CDR2 YFSETQ. The CDR3 has 15 amino acids. The V and J ends lost 4 bases and 1 base, in that order; junction bases with no gene match: 6. CDR3 DNA sequence: TGCGCCAGCAGCCTTACCAGGGGGCTCCAAGAGACCCAGTACTTC. Encoded protein: CASSLTRGLQETQYF.

This rearrangement joins TRBV6-6 to TRBJ2-7, with 8 positions matching TRBD1. J lost 0 bases, V lost 5 bases, and 6 bases had no gene match. Germline CDR1 is MNHNY and CDR2 is SVGAGI (reference sequence). The CDR3 is 15 residues long. The CDR3, as DNA: TGTGCCAGCAGTGCCGGGACAGGTCTCTCCTACGAGCAGTACTTC. Translating it yields CASSAGTGLSYEQYF.

V gene TRBV10-3 combines with J gene TRBJ2-7; a weak D match, TRBD1 (7 bases). Per the germline V gene, CDR1 is ENHRY and CDR2 is SYGVKD. CDR3 size: 13 residues. Trimming shortened V by 4 bases and J by 6 bases, and 13 bases separated the two germline ends. CDR3: CAISGQGLSEQYF. In DNA form, the CDR3 reads TGTGCCATCAGTGGACAGGGACTGAGCGAGCAGTACTTC.

J is TRBJ2-1 and V is TRBV5-1, with no clear D. The CDR3 totals 13 residues. In germline, CDR1 is SGHRS, CDR2 YFSETQ. V was pared by 1 base and J by 7 bases, with 9 bases between. CDR3 protein: CASSLSARNEQFF. Here the CDR3 DNA reads TGCGCCAGCAGCTTGAGTGCGAGGAATGAGCAGTTCTTC.

The chain has TRBV7-2 and TRBJ2-1; a possible D gene is TRBD1 (6 bases). The CDR3 is 13 residues long. V lost 5 bases, J lost 4 bases, and 9 bases lay in between. Germline loops: CDR1 SGHTA, CDR2 FQGNSA. As DNA, the CDR3 is TGTGCCAGCAGCCGGCAGGGGTACAATGAGCAGTTCTTC. Its translation is CASSRQGYNEQFF.

In this sample, this clone turned up a few times. V and J are TRBV4-1 and TRBJ1-2; no definite D call. The ends were cut back, 4 bases at V and 7 bases at J, with 16 bases in the middle. The CDR3 contains 14 residues. CDR1 is MGHRA, CDR2 YSYEKL, per germline. As DNA, the CDR3 is TGCGCCAGCAGCCCAGTGGAGGAGGGAAGTGGCTACACCTTC. Its protein is CASSPVEEGSGYTF.

The chain is built from TRBV2 and TRBJ2-7, with a weak D call TRBD2 (5 bases). Germline CDR1 is SNHLY and CDR2 is FYNNEI. The CDR3 spans 13 residues. V was cut by 6 bases and J by 9 bases, with 18 bases left in between. In nucleotides, the CDR3 is TGTGCCAGCAGGCCCCAGAGGGCCGCGGCGCAGTACTTC. Residues: CASRPQRAAAQYF.

This chain links TRBV9 with TRBJ1-4; 8 nucleotides match TRBD1. Trimming removed 4 bases from V and 5 bases from J; junction bases left unmatched: 4. CDR1 is SGDLS and CDR2 is YYNGEE in the germline V gene. The CDR3 is 14 residues long. CDR3 sequence (DNA): TGTGCCAGCAGCCCCGGACAGGGAAATGAAAAACTGTTTTTT. Amino acid sequence: CASSPGQGNEKLFF.

The chain employs TRBV18 and TRBJ2-7; D unclear. CDR1 and CDR2 from the germline V gene are KGHSH and LQKENI. V lost 2 bases and J 1 base, leaving 6 bases between the germline ends. The CDR3 covers 13 residues. Written as DNA, the CDR3 is TGTGCCAGCTCACCATCTCGTTCCTACGAGCAGTACTTC. The encoded protein is CASSPSRSYEQYF.

The genes are TRBV6-6 and TRBJ2-7; 12 bases match TRBD1. This CDR3 contains 16 residues. The J segment lost 5 bases and the V segment lost 2 bases, leaving 7 bases of the junction unmatched. Germline V gives CDR1 MNHNY, CDR2 SVGAGI (reference sequence). The CDR3 DNA follows: TGTGCCAGCAGTTACGGGGACAGGGGGCGGAACGACGAGCAGTACTTC. Encoded protein: CASSYGDRGRNDEQYF.

This rearrangement joins TRBV25-1 to TRBJ2-3; TRBD1 is a possible D gene (6 bases). The V end lost 1 base, the J end lost 2 bases, and 10 bases lay between the germline ends. The CDR3 consists of 15 residues. The germline V gene has CDR1 MGHDK and CDR2 SYGVNS. The CDR3 here is CASSESDRTTDTQYF. Here the CDR3 DNA reads TGTGCCAGCAGTGAATCCGACAGGACCACAGATACGCAGTATTTT.

Worth noting for this clone: Other DNA sequences in the sample encode the same CDR3. The V call is TRBV29-1, the J call TRBJ2-1, with 10 bases lining up with TRBD2. V lost 3 bases and J lost 3; bases outside the gene matches: 8. Germline V gene data show CDR1 as SQVTM and CDR2 as ANQGSEA. The CDR3 runs 16 residues. CDR3 DNA sequence: TGCAGCGTTGATGGGGGTCTAGCGGGGGACTACAATGAGCAGTTCTTC. Encoded protein: CSVDGGLAGDYNEQFF.

This clone has just a few counts. This chain joins TRBV4-1 and TRBJ2-7; weak D call: TRBD2 (6 bases). CDR1 and CDR2 (germline): MGHRA, YSYEKL. The CDR3 spans 18 residues. V lost 4 bases and J lost 0, with 22 bases in between. The CDR3 protein is CASSPGIIKEGSSYEQYF. CDR3 coding DNA: TGCGCCAGCAGCCCCGGCATCATAAAGGAGGGGAGCTCCTACGAGCAGTACTTC.

J is TRBJ2-1 and V is TRBV30; D possibly corresponds to TRBD1 (6 bases). The V and J ends lost 1 base and 8 bases respectively, with 12 bases between them. Germline assignment: CDR1 GTSNPN and CDR2 SVGIG (reference sequence). This CDR3 has 13 residues. The CDR3 nucleotides read TGTGCCTGGAGTGCAGGGGTTTGGGATGAGCAGTTCTTC. Protein sequence: CAWSAGVWDEQFF.

Note on this clone: The junction departs from the called germline gene at one end, perhaps through a read error. This specimen includes other DNA sequences encoding the same CDR3. This rearrangement joins TRBV4-3 to TRBJ1-1, with D possibly matching TRBD1 (5 bases). Germline assignment: CDR1 LGHNA and CDR2 YSLEER. This CDR3 has 13 residues. The CDR3 sequence: CASSQDRGTEAFF. In nucleotides, the CDR3 is TGCGCGAGCAGCCAAGATCGGGGGACTGAAGCTTTCTTT.

The V gene is TRBV18, the J gene TRBJ2-5, with D perhaps matching TRBD2 (6 bases). Trimming removed 3 bases at V and 5 bases at J, with 13 bases between. Germline V gene data show CDR1 as KGHSH and CDR2 as LQKENI. CDR3 length: 14 residues. The CDR3 sequence: CASSPKDYPETQYF. CDR3 DNA sequence: TGTGCCAGCTCACCGAAGGACTATCCGGAGACCCAGTACTTC.

V gene TRBV30 combines with J gene TRBJ2-7; no reliable D call. The CDR3 is 11 residues long. Germline CDR1 GTSNPN, CDR2 SVGIG (reference sequence). V was cut by 6 bases and J by 2 bases, with 8 bases left in between. The CDR3 region has the DNA TGTGCCTGCTCCGAGGCCTACGAGCAGTACTTC. It specifies CACSEAYEQYF.

This sequence joins TRBV5-1 and TRBJ1-2; possibly TRBD1 for D (5 bases). CDR3 size: 13 residues. Germline V lookup: CDR1 SGHRS, CDR2 YFSETQ. Trimming stripped 1 base from V and 3 bases from J, with 7 bases between. The CDR3 region is CASSLSRDYGYTF. In nucleotides, the CDR3 is TGCGCCAGCAGCTTGAGCAGGGACTATGGCTACACCTTC.

This rearrangement joins TRBV2 to TRBJ2-4; tentative D call: TRBD2 (5 bases). The CDR3 is 15 residues long. V dropped 9 bases and J dropped 6 bases, with 21 bases sitting between them. The germline V gene has CDR1 SNHLY and CDR2 FYNNEI. The CDR3 is CASSVGSGVRNIQYF. In DNA, the CDR3 is TGTGCCAGTTCCGTTGGGAGTGGGGTTAGAAACATTCAGTACTTC.

V and J are TRBV30 and TRBJ1-2; 10 bases are a match to TRBD1. The germline V gene encodes CDR1 GTSNPN and CDR2 SVGIG (reference sequence). The CDR3 has 11 amino acids. This CDR3 is CARTGGYGYTF. CDR3 nucleotides: TGTGCACGGACAGGGGGCTATGGCTACACCTTC.

The chain recombines TRBV6-4 with TRBJ2-6; 7 nucleotides line up with TRBD1. Germline CDR1 and CDR2: MRHNA and SNTAGT. V lost 4 bases to trimming and J lost 3 bases; unmatched junction nucleotides: 3. The CDR3 loop spans 15 amino acids. CDR3 coding DNA: TGTGCCAGCAGTGCCACAGGGGATGGGGCCAACGTCCTGACTTTC. As protein: CASSATGDGANVLTF.

The rearrangement uses TRBV2 and TRBJ1-5; 9 nucleotides align to TRBD1. CDR1 is SNHLY, CDR2 FYNNEI, per germline. This CDR3 contains 15 residues. V shed 8 bases, J shed 2 bases, and the junction held 7 bases outside the gene matches. The CDR3 loop is CASGLQGAGNQPQHF. The CDR3 nucleotides are TGTGCCAGCGGTCTACAGGGGGCAGGCAATCAGCCCCAGCATTTT.

This chain uses TRBV6-1 with TRBJ2-1; no reliable D call. The V gene lost 8 bases and the J gene lost 8 bases, with 22 bases spanning the gap. The CDR3 is made up of 15 amino acids. Germline loops: CDR1 MNHNS, CDR2 SASEGT. DNA of the CDR3: TGTGCCAGCTTTCGAAATTATGCGGTCTGGTATGAGCAGTTCTTC. This sequence encodes CASFRNYAVWYEQFF.

V is TRBV6-5 and J is TRBJ2-5; 9 bases fit TRBD1. CDR1 and CDR2 from the germline V gene are MNHEY and SVGAGI. This CDR3 comprises 14 residues. Unmatched junction bases numbered 3, after V lost 5 bases and J lost 2 bases. The CDR3 loop is CASSRDRGQETQYF. CDR3 DNA: TGTGCCAGCAGTAGAGACAGGGGGCAAGAGACCCAGTACTTC.